The rows below give T cell receptor beta chains drawn from one sample of a study of response to subunit inactivated influenza vaccine. Each CDR3 protein is one row after TCRdb ran MiXCR on the RT-PCR reads. The sample contains 550,000 to 600,000 distinct CDR3 sequences, 12% of which appear only once. The material sequenced was PBMCs from blood, taken on the day of vaccination. These receptors originate from a man in his forties or fifties who received an inactivated influenza vaccine. Each CDR3 is given without its conserved first and last residue. Each record gives: CDR3 protein, V gene.

CDR3 protein: ASSQRPGIHNEQF; V gene: TRBV4-2
CDR3 protein: SSSEVQGNTGELF; V gene: TRBV7-3
CDR3 protein: ASSQDRVDSLYGYT; V gene: TRBV4-2
CDR3 protein: ASSLGPSTGDSPLH; V gene: TRBV28
CDR3 protein: SVAGTESNTEAF; V gene: TRBV29-1
CDR3 protein: ASSLGPSGRVQETQY; V gene: TRBV5-1
CDR3 protein: ASSEAGTGGFYGYT; V gene: TRBV25-1
CDR3 protein: SASSGRFDEKLF; V gene: TRBV20-1
CDR3 protein: ASSLLASFAQETQY; V gene: TRBV7-2
CDR3 protein: ASTGENEAF; V gene: TRBV5-1
CDR3 protein: ASSLVQGVYEQY; V gene: TRBV7-2
CDR3 protein: SAYSGLSYEQY; V gene: TRBV20-1
CDR3 protein: ASSLGPISGSKGYNEQF; V gene: TRBV7-3
CDR3 protein: ASNLGTARETQY; V gene: TRBV2
CDR3 protein: ASRLGQGTGETQY; V gene: TRBV5-1
CDR3 protein: ASTQRLNTEAF; V gene: TRBV7-9
CDR3 protein: ASSFSGFYGYT; V gene: TRBV12-3/TRBV12-4
CDR3 protein: SARRNLGEQY; V gene: TRBV20-1
CDR3 protein: SALPGQGHYEQY; V gene: TRBV29-1
CDR3 protein: ASRTQFQETQY; V gene: TRBV28
CDR3 protein: ASSLSSGNSYNEQF; V gene: TRBV28
CDR3 protein: ASRHIRGRNEQF; V gene: TRBV6-2/TRBV6-3
CDR3 protein: ASSFSQGSYNEQF; V gene: TRBV27
CDR3 protein: ASSYGTEYYNEQF; V gene: TRBV6-2/TRBV6-3
CDR3 protein: ASGHVPGQGAQNEQF; V gene: TRBV6-2/TRBV6-3
CDR3 protein: ASSYRPERYNSPLH; V gene: TRBV6-5
CDR3 protein: ASSQERGLSYEQY; V gene: TRBV4-1
CDR3 protein: ASSFFRNEQF; V gene: TRBV12-3/TRBV12-4
CDR3 protein: ASSQGTDFYEQY; V gene: TRBV4-3
CDR3 protein: ASSLSSTYEQY; V gene: TRBV27
CDR3 protein: ASSGQGIEQY; V gene: TRBV6-1
CDR3 protein: ASSLSWPETQY; V gene: TRBV7-2